The clone carrying this TCR beta chain was detected a few times. The data derive from a study of blood T cells in healthy people across ages. Primers used in a second PCR of roughly 6 to 11 cycles were a sample-barcoded 5' primer and a J-beta primer mix. Template switching added a 12-random-nucleotide identifier to every cDNA molecule. TCRdb re-derived calls from the 5' RACE reads in MiXCR, one entry per CDR3 protein. The sample holds roughly 730,000 distinct CDR3 sequences, about 56% seen once. This sequence originates from a man aged 40-50 years in good health. The sample taken for sequencing was blood.

CDR3 sequence reads: CASSAIMNTEAFF. CDR3 sequence (DNA): TGCGCCAGCAGCGCCATTATGAACACTGAAGCTTTCTTT. The V gene is TRBV5-1, the J gene TRBJ1-1, with D unclear. Germline V gene sequence: CDR1 SGHRS, CDR2 YFSETQ. V lost 4 bases and J lost 0, with 7 bases in between. The CDR3 is 13 residues long.